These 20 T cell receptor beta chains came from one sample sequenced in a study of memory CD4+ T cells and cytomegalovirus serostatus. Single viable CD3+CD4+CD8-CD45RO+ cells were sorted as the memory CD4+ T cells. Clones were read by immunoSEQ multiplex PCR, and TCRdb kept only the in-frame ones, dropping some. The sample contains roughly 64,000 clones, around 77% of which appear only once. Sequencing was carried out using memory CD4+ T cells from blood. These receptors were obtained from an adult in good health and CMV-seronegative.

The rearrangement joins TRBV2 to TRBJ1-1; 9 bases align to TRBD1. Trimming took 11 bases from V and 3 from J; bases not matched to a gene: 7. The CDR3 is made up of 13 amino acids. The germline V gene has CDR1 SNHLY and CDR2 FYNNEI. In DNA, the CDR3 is TGTGCCGGTCACAGGGGGCTGGACACTGAAGCTTTCTTT. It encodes CAGHRGLDTEAFF.

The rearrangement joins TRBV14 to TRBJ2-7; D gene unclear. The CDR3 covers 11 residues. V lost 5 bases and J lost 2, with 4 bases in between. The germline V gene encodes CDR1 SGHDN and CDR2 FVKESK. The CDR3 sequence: CASSATYEQYF. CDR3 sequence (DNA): TGTGCCAGCAGCGCAACCTACGAGCAGTACTTC.

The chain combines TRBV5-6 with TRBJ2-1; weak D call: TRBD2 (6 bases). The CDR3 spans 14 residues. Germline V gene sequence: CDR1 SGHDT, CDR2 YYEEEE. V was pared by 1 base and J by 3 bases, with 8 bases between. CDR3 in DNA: TGTGCCAGCAGCTTGCTAGCGAACTACAATGAGCAGTTCTTC. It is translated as CASSLLANYNEQFF.

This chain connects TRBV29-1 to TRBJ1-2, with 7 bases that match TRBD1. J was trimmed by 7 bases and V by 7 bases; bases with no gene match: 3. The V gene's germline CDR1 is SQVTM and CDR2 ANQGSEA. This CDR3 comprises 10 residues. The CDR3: CSAGDSGYTF. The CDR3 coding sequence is TGCAGCGCTGGGGACAGTGGCTACACCTTC. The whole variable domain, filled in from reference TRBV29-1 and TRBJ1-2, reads SAVISQKPSRDICQRGTSLTIQCQVDSQVTMMFWYRQQPGQSLTLIATANQGSEATYESGFVIDKFPISRPNLTFSTLTVSNMSPEDSSIYLCSAGDSGYTFGSGTRLTVV.

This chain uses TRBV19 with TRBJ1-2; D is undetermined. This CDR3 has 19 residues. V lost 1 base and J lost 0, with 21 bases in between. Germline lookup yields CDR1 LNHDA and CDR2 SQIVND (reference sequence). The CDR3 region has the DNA TGTGCCAGTAGTATAGCCACCGGCACGGGTGTGAGAACTAACTATGGCTACACCTTC. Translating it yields CASSIATGTGVRTNYGYTF.

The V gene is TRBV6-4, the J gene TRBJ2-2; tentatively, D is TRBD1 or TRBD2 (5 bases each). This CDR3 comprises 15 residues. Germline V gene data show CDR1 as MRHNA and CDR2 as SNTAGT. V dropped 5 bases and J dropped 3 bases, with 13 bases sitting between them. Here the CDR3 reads CASSRVQGDTGELFF. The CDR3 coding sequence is TGTGCCAGCAGTCGGGTGCAGGGAGACACCGGGGAGCTGTTTTTT.

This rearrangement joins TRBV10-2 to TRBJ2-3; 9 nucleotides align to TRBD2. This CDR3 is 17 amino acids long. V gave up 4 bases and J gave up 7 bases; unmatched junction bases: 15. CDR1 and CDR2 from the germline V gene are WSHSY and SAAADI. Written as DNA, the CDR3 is TGCGCCAGCAGTGGGGGGGGCTCTAGCGGGACGTACAATACGCAGTATTTT. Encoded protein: CASSGGGSSGTYNTQYF.

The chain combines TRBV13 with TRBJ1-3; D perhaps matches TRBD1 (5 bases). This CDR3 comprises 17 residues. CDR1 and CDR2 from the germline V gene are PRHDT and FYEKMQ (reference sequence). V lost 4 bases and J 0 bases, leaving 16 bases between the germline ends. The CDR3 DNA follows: TGTGCCAGCAGCTCCTGGGACCCTTCTCGCTCTGGAAACACCATATATTTT. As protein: CASSSWDPSRSGNTIYF. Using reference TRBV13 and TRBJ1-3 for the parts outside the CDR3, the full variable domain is AAGVIQSPRHLIKEKRETATLKCYPIPRHDTVYWYQQGPGQDPQFLISFYEKMQSDKGSIPDRFSAQQFSDYHSELNMSSLELGDSALYFCASSSWDPSRSGNTIYFGEGSWLTVV.

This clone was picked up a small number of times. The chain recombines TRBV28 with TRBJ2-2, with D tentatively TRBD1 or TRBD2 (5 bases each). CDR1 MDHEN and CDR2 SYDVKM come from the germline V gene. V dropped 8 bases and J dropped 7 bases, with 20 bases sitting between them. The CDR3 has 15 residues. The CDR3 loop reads CASSPQPGAGGELFF. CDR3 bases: TGTGCCAGCTCCCCCCAACCCGGGGCGGGCGGGGAGCTGTTTTTT.

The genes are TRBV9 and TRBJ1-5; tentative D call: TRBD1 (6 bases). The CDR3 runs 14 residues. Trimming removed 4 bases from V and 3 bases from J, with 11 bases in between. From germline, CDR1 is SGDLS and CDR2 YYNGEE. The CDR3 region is CASSSQGDNQPQHF. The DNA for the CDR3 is TGTGCCAGCAGCTCACAGGGAGACAATCAGCCCCAGCATTTT.

Here the CDR3 reads CASSLVTGPYEQYF. For the CDR3, the DNA is TGCGCCAGCAGCTTGGTGACAGGCCCCTACGAGCAGTACTTC. V is TRBV5-1 and J is TRBJ2-7, with D maybe TRBD1 (6 bases). The length of the CDR3 is 14 residues. The V end lost 0 bases, the J end lost 2 bases, and 9 bases lay between the germline ends. CDR1 is SGHRS and CDR2 is YFSETQ in the germline V gene.

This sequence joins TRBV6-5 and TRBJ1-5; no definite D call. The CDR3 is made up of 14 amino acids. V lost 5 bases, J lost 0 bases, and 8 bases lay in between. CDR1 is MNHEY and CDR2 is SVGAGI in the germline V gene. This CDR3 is CASSRTYSNQPQHF. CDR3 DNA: TGTGCCAGCAGTCGAACGTATAGCAATCAGCCCCAGCATTTT.

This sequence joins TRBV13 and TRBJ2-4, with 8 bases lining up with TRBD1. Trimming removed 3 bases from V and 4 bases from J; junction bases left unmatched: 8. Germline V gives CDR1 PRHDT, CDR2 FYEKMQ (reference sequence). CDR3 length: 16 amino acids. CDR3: CASSLGSQGEKNIQYF. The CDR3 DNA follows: TGTGCCAGCAGCTTGGGGTCACAGGGGGAGAAAAACATTCAGTACTTC.

Here the CDR3 reads CASSLFGGSGSDAETQYF. The DNA of the CDR3 is TGTGCCAGCAGCTTGTTCGGGGGGAGCGGGAGCGATGCAGAGACCCAGTACTTC. V gene TRBV5-6 combines with J gene TRBJ2-5; TRBD2 agrees at 8 bases. Germline CDR1 SGHDT, CDR2 YYEEEE. This CDR3 has 18 amino acids. The V and J ends lost 1 base and 4 bases, in that order; junction bases with no gene match: 15.

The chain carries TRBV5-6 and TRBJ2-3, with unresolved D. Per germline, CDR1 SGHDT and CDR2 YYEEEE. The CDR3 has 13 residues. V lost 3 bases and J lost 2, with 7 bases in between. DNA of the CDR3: TGTGCCAGCAGCTCACACCTCACAGATACGCAGTATTTT. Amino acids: CASSSHLTDTQYF.

CDR3 sequence: CASSQSAASGETQYF. The CDR3 nucleotides read TGCGCCAGCAGCCAATCCGCGGCTAGCGGGGAGACCCAGTACTTC. This chain uses TRBV4-3 with TRBJ2-5; 8 bases map to TRBD2. The CDR3 contains 15 residues. V shed 2 bases and J 5 bases; nucleotides not matched to a gene: 7. The germline CDR1 and CDR2 sequences are LGHNA and YSLEER.

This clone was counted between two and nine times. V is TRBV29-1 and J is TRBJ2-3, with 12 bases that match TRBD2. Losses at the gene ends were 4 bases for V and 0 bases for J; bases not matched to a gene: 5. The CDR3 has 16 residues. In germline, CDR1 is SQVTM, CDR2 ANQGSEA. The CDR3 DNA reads TGCAGCGTTGGACTAGCGGGGGCGTCTAGCACAGATACGCAGTATTTT. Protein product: CSVGLAGASSTDTQYF.

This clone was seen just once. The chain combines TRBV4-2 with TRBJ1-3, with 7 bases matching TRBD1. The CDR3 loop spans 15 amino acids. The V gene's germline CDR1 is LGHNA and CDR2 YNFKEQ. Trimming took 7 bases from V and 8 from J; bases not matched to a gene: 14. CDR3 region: CASTLGTVQLDTIYF. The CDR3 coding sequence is TGTGCCAGCACATTAGGGACAGTTCAATTGGACACCATATATTTT.

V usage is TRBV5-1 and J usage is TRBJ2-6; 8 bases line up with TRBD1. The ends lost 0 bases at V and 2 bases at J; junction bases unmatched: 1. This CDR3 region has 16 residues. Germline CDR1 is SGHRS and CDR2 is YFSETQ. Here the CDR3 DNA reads TGCGCCAGCAGCTTGGACAGGGGGGCTGGGGCCAACGTCCTGACTTTC. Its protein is CASSLDRGAGANVLTF.

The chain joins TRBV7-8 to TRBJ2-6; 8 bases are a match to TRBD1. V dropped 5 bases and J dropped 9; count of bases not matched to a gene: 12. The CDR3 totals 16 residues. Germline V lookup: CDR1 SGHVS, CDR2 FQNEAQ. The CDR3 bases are TGTGCCAGCAGCCCTGGGGCGGACAGGGCCGTCAACGTCCTGACTTTC. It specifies CASSPGADRAVNVLTF.